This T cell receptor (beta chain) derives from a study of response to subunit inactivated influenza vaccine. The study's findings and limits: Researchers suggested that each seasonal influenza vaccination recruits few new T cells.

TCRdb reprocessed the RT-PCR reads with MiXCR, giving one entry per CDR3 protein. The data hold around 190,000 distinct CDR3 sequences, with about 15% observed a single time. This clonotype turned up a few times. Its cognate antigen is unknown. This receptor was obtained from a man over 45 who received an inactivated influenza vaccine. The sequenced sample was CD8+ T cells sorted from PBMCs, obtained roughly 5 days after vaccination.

CDR3 loop: CASSLDTYSYEQYF. The CDR3 region has the DNA TGTGCCAGCAGTCTCGACACCTATTCCTACGAGCAGTACTTC. The chain carries TRBV28 and TRBJ2-7; D ambiguous. The CDR3 sequence is 14 residues long. CDR1 and CDR2 from the germline V gene are MDHEN and SYDVKM. V was cut by 5 bases and J by 1 base, with 12 bases left in between.